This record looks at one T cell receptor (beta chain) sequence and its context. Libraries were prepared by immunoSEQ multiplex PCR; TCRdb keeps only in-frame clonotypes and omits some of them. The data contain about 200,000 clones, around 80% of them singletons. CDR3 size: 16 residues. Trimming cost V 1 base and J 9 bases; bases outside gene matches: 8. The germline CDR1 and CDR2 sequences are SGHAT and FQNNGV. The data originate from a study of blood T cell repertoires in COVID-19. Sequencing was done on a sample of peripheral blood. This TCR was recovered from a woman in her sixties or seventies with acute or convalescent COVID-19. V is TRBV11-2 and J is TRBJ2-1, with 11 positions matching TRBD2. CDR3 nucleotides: TGTGCCAGCAGCTTAGCGGGTAGCGGGAGGGGCGGTGAGCAGTTCTTC. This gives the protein CASSLAGSGRGGEQFF.